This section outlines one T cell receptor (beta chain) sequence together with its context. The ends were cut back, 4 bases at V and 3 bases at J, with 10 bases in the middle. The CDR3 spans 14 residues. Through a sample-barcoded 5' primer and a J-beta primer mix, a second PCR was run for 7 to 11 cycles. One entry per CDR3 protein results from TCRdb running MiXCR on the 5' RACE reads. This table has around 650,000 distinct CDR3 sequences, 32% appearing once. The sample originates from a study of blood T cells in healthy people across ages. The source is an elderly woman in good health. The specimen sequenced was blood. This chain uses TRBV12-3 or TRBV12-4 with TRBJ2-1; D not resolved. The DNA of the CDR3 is TGTGCCAGCAGTTACGTGGAAGGCTACAATGAGCAGTTCTTC. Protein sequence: CASSYVEGYNEQFF.